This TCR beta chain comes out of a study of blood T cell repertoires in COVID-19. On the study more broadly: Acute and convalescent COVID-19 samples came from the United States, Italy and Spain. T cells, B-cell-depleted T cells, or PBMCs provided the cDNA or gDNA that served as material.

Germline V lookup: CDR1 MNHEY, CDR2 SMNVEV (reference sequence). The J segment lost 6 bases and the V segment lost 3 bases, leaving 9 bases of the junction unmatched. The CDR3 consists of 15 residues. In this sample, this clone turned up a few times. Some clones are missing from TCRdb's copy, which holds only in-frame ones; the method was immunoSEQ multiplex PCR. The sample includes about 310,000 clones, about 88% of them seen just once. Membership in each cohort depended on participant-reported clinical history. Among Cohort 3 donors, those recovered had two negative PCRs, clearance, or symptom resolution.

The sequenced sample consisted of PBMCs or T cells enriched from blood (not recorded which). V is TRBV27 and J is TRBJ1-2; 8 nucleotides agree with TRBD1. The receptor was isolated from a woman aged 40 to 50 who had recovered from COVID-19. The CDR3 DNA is TGTGCCAGCAGTTTTCGGCAGGGGGCGACGGATGGCTACACCTTC. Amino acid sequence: CASSFRQGATDGYTF.